This T cell receptor (beta chain) derives from a study of control samples from healthy donors and cancer patients. V shed 1 base and J shed 7 bases, with 10 bases lying between them. This CDR3 spans 14 amino acids. In germline, CDR1 is MNHEY, CDR2 SVGAGI. TCRdb's table, derived via immunoSEQ multiplex PCR, lists solely in-frame clones and lacks some. The table shows some 100,000 clones, with 85% to 95% occurring only once. Material for sequencing was blood. The receptor's source is a man younger than 35 in good health. The chain combines TRBV6-5 with TRBJ1-4; weak D call: TRBD1 (5 bases). The CDR3, as DNA: TGTGCCAGCAGTTACTTGGCAGGGTCTGAAAAACTGTTTTTT. Translating gives CASSYLAGSEKLFF.